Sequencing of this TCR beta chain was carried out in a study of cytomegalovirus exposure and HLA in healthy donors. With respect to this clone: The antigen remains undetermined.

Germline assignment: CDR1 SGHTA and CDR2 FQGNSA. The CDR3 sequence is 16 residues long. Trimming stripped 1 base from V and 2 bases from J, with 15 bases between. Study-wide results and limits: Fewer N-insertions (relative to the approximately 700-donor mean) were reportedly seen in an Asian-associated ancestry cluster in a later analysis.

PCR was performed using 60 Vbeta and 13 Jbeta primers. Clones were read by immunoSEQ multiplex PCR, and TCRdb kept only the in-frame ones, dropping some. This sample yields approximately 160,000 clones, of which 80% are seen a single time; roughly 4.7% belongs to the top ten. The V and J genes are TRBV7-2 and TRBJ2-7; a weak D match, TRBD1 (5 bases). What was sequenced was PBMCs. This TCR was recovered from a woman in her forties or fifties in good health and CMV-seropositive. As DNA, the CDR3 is TGTGCCAGCAGCTTAGTGGGTCAAGGGGAAGCCTACGAGCAGTACTTC. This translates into CASSLVGQGEAYEQYF.